The clone carrying this TCR beta chain came up many times. What it recognizes is unknown. The TCRbeta library incorporated unique molecular identifiers. Each CDR3 protein is one row after TCRdb ran MiXCR on the PCR reads. The table has about 160,000 distinct CDR3 sequences, roughly 10% seen once; the top ten hold less than 15%. Germline V gives CDR1 SGHRS, CDR2 YFSETQ. The V end was cut by 4 bases, the J end by 5 bases, with 15 bases between. This CDR3 is built from 15 residues. This record belongs to a study of T-cell reconstitution after alpha-beta-depleted transplantation in children. General study results and limits: At around two months after transplant, the alpha-beta T cells were reportedly derived from several hundred expanded clones that came from non-depleted graft cells. Recipient T cells and thymic progenitors that survived gave rise to the high TCRbeta diversity observed at day 60 in some patients. At the one-year point after transplant, T-cell counts and TCRbeta diversity were found to come mostly from T cells that had been newly produced.

This TCR was recovered from a boy between 2 and 10 years old with acute myeloid leukemia, due to receive a stem cell transplant. Sequencing used PBMCs, obtained before TCRalphabeta/CD19-depleted stem cell transplant. The chain uses TRBV5-1 and TRBJ1-4; D is possibly TRBD1 (6 bases). The CDR3: CASSAGRGGNEKLFF. The CDR3 nucleotides are TGCGCCAGCAGCGCTGGCAGGGGCGGGAATGAAAAACTGTTTTTT.